The 27 T cell receptor beta chains in this list originate from one sample, sequenced in a study of control samples from healthy donors and cancer patients. Sequenced by immunoSEQ multiplex PCR; TCRdb stores in-frame clones only, minus some. This sample has tens of thousands of clones, with 89% found just once. Input material: blood. The receptors were sampled from a man aged 50-59 years in good health.

Concerning this clone itself: The sample contains more than one DNA sequence encoding this CDR3. This sequence joins TRBV12-3 or TRBV12-4 and TRBJ1-1; D is perhaps TRBD1 (5 bases). V gave up 6 bases and J gave up 8 bases, with 16 bases separating them. This CDR3 contains 13 residues. The CDR3: CASRGPPGTEAFF. CDR3 in DNA: TGTGCCAGCAGGGGGCCCCCAGGCACCGAAGCTTTCTTT.

The rearrangement uses TRBV4-3 and TRBJ2-5, with 10 bases that match TRBD2. V lost 1 base and J lost 2; bases outside the gene matches: 1. The V gene's germline CDR1 is LGHNA and CDR2 YSLEER. CDR3 size: 15 residues. CDR3 loop: CASSQASGGQETQYF. DNA for the CDR3: TGCGCCAGCAGCCAAGCTAGCGGGGGACAAGAGACCCAGTACTTC.

This chain links TRBV7-9 with TRBJ1-1; no clear D. Germline V gene sequence: CDR1 SEHNR, CDR2 FQNEAQ (reference sequence). V lost 3 bases and J 3 bases, leaving 5 bases between the germline ends. The CDR3 extends over 12 amino acids. This CDR3 is CASSLDHTEAFF. CDR3 sequence (DNA): TGTGCCAGCAGCTTGGATCACACTGAAGCTTTCTTT.

This rearrangement joins TRBV5-1 to TRBJ1-1; D is uncertain. CDR3 size: 15 residues. Germline assignment: CDR1 SGHRS and CDR2 YFSETQ. V was clipped by 0 bases and J by 0 bases, with 9 bases between them. The CDR3 protein is CASSLGRVMNTEAFF. For the CDR3, the DNA is TGCGCCAGCAGCTTGGGGAGAGTCATGAACACTGAAGCTTTCTTT.

The chain combines TRBV3-1 (or the pseudogene TRBV3-2) with TRBJ2-5, with D tentatively TRBD2 (6 bases). Germline V lookup: CDR1 LGHDT, CDR2 YNNKEL (reference sequence). The CDR3 runs 12 residues. The ends were cut back, 4 bases at V and 7 bases at J, with 10 bases in the middle. The CDR3 loop reads CASSRARGTQYF. In DNA, the CDR3 is TGTGCCAGCAGCCGGGCGCGGGGGACCCAGTACTTC.

The chain joins TRBV2 to TRBJ1-3; no definite D call. CDR1 and CDR2 (germline): SNHLY, FYNNEI. This CDR3 is built from 13 residues. The V end lost 7 bases, the J end lost 0 bases, and 7 bases lay between the germline ends. The CDR3 nucleotides read TGTGCCAGCATTCAGTACTCTGGAAACACCATATATTTT. Its translation is CASIQYSGNTIYF.

J is TRBJ2-7 and V is TRBV10-3, with D perhaps matching TRBD1 (5 bases). CDR3 length: 14 amino acids. Between the trimmed V and J ends, which lost 11 bases and 5 bases, there was a span of 22 bases. The germline V gene encodes CDR1 ENHRY and CDR2 SYGVKD. The CDR3 DNA sequence: TGTGCCGCCGCAGAACAGCAGGGAAATAACGAGCAGTACTTC. Translating it yields CAAAEQQGNNEQYF.

The CDR3 sequence is CASRSGDQPQHF. In DNA form, the CDR3 reads TGTGCCAGTAGGTCCGGGGATCAGCCCCAGCATTTT. V and J are TRBV19 and TRBJ1-5; no clear D. CDR3 size: 12 residues. Germline CDR1 is LNHDA and CDR2 is SQIVND (reference sequence). V was clipped by 6 bases and J by 5 bases, with 8 bases between them.

The rearrangement joins TRBV5-1 to TRBJ2-6; D gene unclear. Trimming removed 4 bases at V and 0 bases at J, with 8 bases between. Germline-derived CDR1 and CDR2 are SGHRS and YFSETQ. The CDR3 runs 15 residues. The CDR3 DNA follows: TGCGCCAGCAGCGGACCGCTCTCTGGGGCCAACGTCCTGACTTTC. Its translation: CASSGPLSGANVLTF.

The rearrangement joins TRBV3-1 (or the pseudogene TRBV3-2) to TRBJ2-3; possible D gene TRBD2, 5 bases. The V and J ends lost 5 bases and 12 bases respectively, with 15 bases between them. This CDR3 has 12 amino acids. The germline V gene encodes CDR1 LGHDT and CDR2 YNNKEL (reference sequence). The CDR3 loop is CASSVDGTGQYF. The CDR3 nucleotides read TGTGCCAGCAGCGTAGATGGTACGGGACAGTATTTT.

The J gene is TRBJ2-7, the V gene TRBV29-1; 10 positions match TRBD1. CDR1 SQVTM and CDR2 ANQGSEA come from the germline V gene. The V and J ends lost 7 bases and 3 bases, in that order; junction bases with no gene match: 6. This CDR3 contains 13 residues. CDR3 DNA: TGCAGCGATAGACAGGGGGCAGACTACGAGCAGTACTTC. It translates to CSDRQGADYEQYF.

The rearrangement joins TRBV19 to TRBJ2-5; D not certain. CDR3 length: 15 amino acids. CDR1 LNHDA and CDR2 SQIVND come from the germline V gene (reference sequence). The V gene lost 5 bases and the J gene lost 4 bases, with 17 bases spanning the gap. The CDR3 loop reads CASSSNSDRRETQYF. The CDR3 region has the DNA TGTGCCAGTAGTTCTAACTCCGACCGACGAGAGACCCAGTACTTC.

The chain has TRBV5-5 and TRBJ2-5, with 11 bases aligning to TRBD1. V was pared by 0 bases and J by 5 bases, with 6 bases of the junction left unmatched. The germline V gene has CDR1 SGHKS and CDR2 YYEKEE (reference sequence). There are 16 residues in the CDR3. The CDR3 DNA sequence: TGTGCCAGCAGCTTGGGGAGGACAGGGGGCTTCGAGACCCAGTACTTC. Protein product: CASSLGRTGGFETQYF. The full variable domain, completed using reference TRBV5-5 and TRBJ2-5, is DAGVTQSPTHLIKTRGQQVTLRCSPISGHKSVSWYQQVLGQGPQFIFQYYEKEERGRGNFPDRFSARQFPNYSSELNVNALLLGDSALYLCASSLGRTGGFETQYFGPGTRLLVL.

CDR3 in DNA: TGTGCCAGTAACCTCGGGGGTCTCCTCTCTGGAAACACCATATATTTT. Its translation is CASNLGGLLSGNTIYF. The chain recombines TRBV19 with TRBJ1-3; a possible D gene is TRBD1 (5 bases). The germline CDR1 and CDR2 sequences are LNHDA and SQIVND (reference sequence). The CDR3 extends over 16 amino acids. V shed 7 bases and J shed 0 bases, with 16 bases lying between them.

This chain connects TRBV7-8 to TRBJ2-1, with D hard to call. V dropped 4 bases and J dropped 4 bases, with 11 bases sitting between them. CDR1 is SGHVS, CDR2 FQNEAQ, per germline. The CDR3 is 14 amino acids. The CDR3 loop reads CASSSPSGYNEQFF. CDR3 DNA: TGTGCCAGCAGCTCCCCCTCGGGTTACAATGAGCAGTTCTTC. Using reference TRBV7-8 and TRBJ2-1 for the parts outside the CDR3, the full variable domain is GAGVSQSPRYKVAKRGQDVALRCDPISGHVSLFWYQQALGQGPEFLTYFQNEAQLDKSGLPSDRFFAERPEGSVSTLKIQRTQQEDSAVYLCASSSPSGYNEQFFGPGTRLTVL.

The chain uses TRBV5-1 and TRBJ2-7; 10 bases are a match to TRBD1. Germline V CDR1 and CDR2: SGHRS, YFSETQ. The CDR3 spans 15 residues. V dropped 4 bases and J dropped 0; count of bases not matched to a gene: 4. DNA of the CDR3: TGCGCCAGCAGCACGGGACAGGGGAGCTCCTACGAGCAGTACTTC. As protein: CASSTGQGSSYEQYF. The variable domain in full, completed from reference TRBV5-1 and TRBJ2-7, reads KAGVTQTPRYLIKTRGQQVTLSCSPISGHRSVSWYQQTPGQGLQFLFEYFSETQRNKGNFPGRFSGRQFSNSRSEMNVSTLELGDSALYLCASSTGQGSSYEQYFGPGTRLTVT.

V gene TRBV9 combines with J gene TRBJ2-3, with 8 bases fitting TRBD1. The CDR3 loop spans 15 amino acids. The germline CDR1 and CDR2 sequences are SGDLS and YYNGEE. J lost 0 bases, V lost 1 base, and 1 base had no gene match. DNA for the CDR3: TGTGCCAGCAGCGTAAGACAGGGGAGCACAGATACGCAGTATTTT. Amino acids: CASSVRQGSTDTQYF.

The chain combines TRBV19 with TRBJ1-2, with D possibly TRBD1 on 5 matching bases. Trimming removed 6 bases from V and 7 bases from J, with 12 bases in between. Germline V CDR1 and CDR2: LNHDA, SQIVND (reference sequence). The CDR3 has 12 amino acids. In nucleotides, the CDR3 is TGTGCCAGTAGCTTTTGGGGGGTTGGCTACACCTTC. It specifies CASSFWGVGYTF. The whole variable domain, filled in from reference TRBV19 and TRBJ1-2, reads DGGITQSPKYLFRKEGQNVTLSCEQNLNHDAMYWYRQDPGQGLRLIYYSQIVNDFQKGDIAEGYSVSREKKESFPLTVTSAQKNPTAFYLCASSFWGVGYTFGSGTRLTVV.

This clone was detected only once. The CDR3, as DNA: TGCGCCAGCAGCCAAGATCGACGGGGGGTCGGAGGAGGGGCCACAGATACGCAGTATTTT. This codes for CASSQDRRGVGGGATDTQYF. The V and J genes are TRBV4-1 and TRBJ2-3; 7 bases map to TRBD2. The CDR3 has 20 residues. V lost 0 bases to trimming and J lost 2 bases; unmatched junction nucleotides: 17. CDR1 is MGHRA, CDR2 YSYEKL, per germline.

In its sample, this clone was seen once. CDR3 sequence reads: CARGDSFSYEQYF. The CDR3, as DNA: TGTGCTCGGGGGGACAGCTTCTCCTACGAGCAGTACTTC. The chain joins TRBV21-1 to TRBJ2-7. TRBV21-1 constitutes a pseudogene. This CDR3 is 13 amino acids long.

V gene TRBV6-2 or TRBV6-3 combines with J gene TRBJ1-4; TRBD1 agrees at 7 bases. Germline loops: CDR1 MNHEY, CDR2 SVGEGT. J lost 5 bases, V lost 5 bases, and 8 bases had no gene match. The CDR3 is 15 residues long. The CDR3 region is CASSKRQGYNEKLFF. The DNA for the CDR3 is TGTGCCAGCAGTAAACGACAGGGTTACAATGAAAAACTGTTTTTT.

CDR3 region: CAWQIGTGFEKLFF. CDR3 nucleotide sequence: TGTGCCTGGCAAATAGGGACAGGGTTTGAAAAACTGTTTTTT. The V call is TRBV30, the J call TRBJ1-4; TRBD1 agrees at 9 bases. Germline V gene sequence: CDR1 GTSNPN, CDR2 SVGIG (reference sequence). The CDR3 loop spans 14 amino acids. The V gene end was trimmed by 5 bases and the J gene end by 7 bases; junction bases not matched to a gene: 8.

This chain joins TRBV18 and TRBJ1-1; the D gene is possibly TRBD1 (6 bases). V lost 5 bases, J lost 1 base, and 11 bases lay in between. The CDR3 consists of 14 residues. Germline assignment: CDR1 KGHSH and CDR2 LQKENI. CDR3 region: CASSADRQNTEAFF. DNA of the CDR3: TGTGCCAGCTCAGCGGACAGACAGAACACTGAAGCTTTCTTT.

V usage is TRBV7-9 and J usage is TRBJ2-1; D call uncertain. The germline V gene has CDR1 SEHNR and CDR2 FQNEAQ (reference sequence). CDR3 length: 12 residues. The V and J ends lost 7 bases and 8 bases respectively, with 12 bases between them. CDR3 nucleotide sequence: TGTGCCAGCACCTTCCTCCCGGATGAGCAGTTCTTC. Translated: CASTFLPDEQFF.

This chain joins TRBV5-4 and TRBJ1-2, with no clear D. The CDR3 runs to 15 residues. The ends were cut back, 5 bases at V and 2 bases at J, with 16 bases in the middle. Germline V gene sequence: CDR1 SGHNT, CDR2 YYREEE (reference sequence). CDR3 residues: CASSLGTRQNYGYTF. CDR3 DNA sequence: TGTGCCAGCAGTCTCGGAACACGACAAAACTATGGCTACACCTTC.

The chain uses TRBV2 and TRBJ1-4; TRBD1 might be the D (6 bases). Germline-derived CDR1 and CDR2 are SNHLY and FYNNEI. V shed 7 bases and J shed 7 bases, with 13 bases lying between them. This CDR3 region has 13 residues. Here the CDR3 reads CASTERGGEKLFF. The CDR3 DNA reads as TGTGCCAGCACAGAAAGGGGGGGTGAAAAACTGTTTTTT.

This rearrangement joins TRBV2 to TRBJ2-7; D perhaps matches TRBD1 (7 bases). This CDR3 has 19 amino acids. The ends were cut back, 5 bases at V and 5 bases at J, with 31 bases in the middle. The germline V gene encodes CDR1 SNHLY and CDR2 FYNNEI. For the CDR3, the DNA is TGTGCCAGCAGTAAGGAGGGGGCGACGAAGGGGAAGGGGATGGACGAGCAGTACTTC. It translates to CASSKEGATKGKGMDEQYF.